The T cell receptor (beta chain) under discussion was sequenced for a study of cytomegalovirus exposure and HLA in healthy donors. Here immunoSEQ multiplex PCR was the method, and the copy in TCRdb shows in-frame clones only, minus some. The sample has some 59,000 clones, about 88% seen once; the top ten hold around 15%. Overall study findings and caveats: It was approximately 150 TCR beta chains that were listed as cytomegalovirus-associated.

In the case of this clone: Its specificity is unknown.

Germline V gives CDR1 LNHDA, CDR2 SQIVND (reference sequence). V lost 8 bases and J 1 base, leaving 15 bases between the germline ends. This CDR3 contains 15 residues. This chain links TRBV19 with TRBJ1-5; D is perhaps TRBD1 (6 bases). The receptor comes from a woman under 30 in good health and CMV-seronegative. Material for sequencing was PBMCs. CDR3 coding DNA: TGTGCCAGTGTGACCGGGACACTCAGCAATCAGCCCCAGCATTTT. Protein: CASVTGTLSNQPQHF. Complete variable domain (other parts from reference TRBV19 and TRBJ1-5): DGGITQSPKYLFRKEGQNVTLSCEQNLNHDAMYWYRQDPGQGLRLIYYSQIVNDFQKGDIAEGYSVSREKKESFPLTVTSAQKNPTAFYLCASVTGTLSNQPQHFGDGTRLSIL.